The next 15 T cell receptor beta chains were all read from a single sample in a study of spatial heterogeneity in lung cancer. Time point noted: blood at routine non-recurrence follow-up after resection. Researchers sequenced whole RNA taken from tumor, nontumor lung or frozen PBMC without sorting. Using its own MiXCR run on the 5' RACE reads, TCRdb lists one record per CDR3 protein. The table has about 120,000 distinct CDR3 sequences, more than 10% seen once. The sample was PBMCs, taken at follow-up. All receptors derive from a male donor with early-stage non-small cell lung cancer.

This sequence joins TRBV10-3 and TRBJ1-3, with D maybe TRBD1 (5 bases). Germline V gene data show CDR1 as ENHRY and CDR2 as SYGVKD. The V and J ends lost 4 bases and 0 bases respectively, with 13 bases between them. This CDR3 is built from 16 residues. The CDR3 region has the DNA TGTGCCATCAGTGTGTCAGGGTTTAACTCTGGAAACACCATATATTTT. This translates into CAISVSGFNSGNTIYF.

This chain links TRBV4-2 with TRBJ2-3; 11 positions match TRBD1. Germline V gene sequence: CDR1 LGHNA, CDR2 YNFKEQ. The length of the CDR3 is 17 residues. Losses at the gene ends were 2 bases for V and 6 bases for J; bases not matched to a gene: 10. The CDR3 loop is CASSQRLGQGATDTQYF. CDR3 nucleotide sequence: TGTGCCAGCAGCCAACGCCTAGGACAGGGGGCAACGGATACGCAGTATTTT.

CDR3 in amino acids: CSARVSLSGTSSYNEQFF. The CDR3 region has the DNA TGCAGTGCTAGAGTCTCTCTTTCCGGGACGAGCTCCTACAATGAGCAGTTCTTC. V is TRBV20-1 and J is TRBJ2-1; the D gene could be TRBD1 or TRBD2 (5 bases each). Between the trimmed V and J ends, which lost 1 base and 0 bases, there was a span of 19 bases. The CDR3 has 18 residues. Germline CDR1 is DFQATT and CDR2 is SNEGSKA (reference sequence).

There are a few counts of this clonotype. This chain links TRBV6-1 with TRBJ2-1; the D is unclear. Per germline, CDR1 MNHNS and CDR2 SASEGT. There are 15 residues in the CDR3. Trimming shortened V by 6 bases and J by 3 bases, and 15 bases separated the two germline ends. The CDR3 bases are TGTGCCAGCAGGGGTGACATAGGAATCTACAATGAGCAGTTCTTC. Protein: CASRGDIGIYNEQFF.

This clonotype occurred many times. The CDR3, as DNA: TGTGCCACCTTAAAGGGGGGCTCGAGCTCCTACAATGAGCAGTTCTTC. It encodes CATLKGGSSSYNEQFF. The chain couples TRBV15 to TRBJ2-1, with D possibly being TRBD1 or TRBD2 (6 bases each). The germline V gene has CDR1 LNHNV and CDR2 YYDKDF (reference sequence). The CDR3 has 16 amino acids. Trimming stripped 8 bases from V and 0 bases from J, with 17 bases between.

Ten or more counts support this clonotype. V usage is TRBV6-6 and J usage is TRBJ1-1; 9 bases line up with TRBD1. The J segment lost 1 base and the V segment lost 6 bases, leaving 3 bases of the junction unmatched. The CDR3 runs to 14 residues. Looked up from germline, CDR1 is MNHNY and CDR2 is SVGAGI (reference sequence). CDR3 loop: CASRGQGGNTEAFF. CDR3 nucleotide sequence: TGTGCCAGCAGGGGACAGGGAGGGAACACTGAAGCTTTCTTT.

This clonotype was seen only a few times. This sequence joins TRBV7-9 and TRBJ1-5; D may be TRBD1 (6 bases). Per the germline V gene, CDR1 is SEHNR and CDR2 is FQNEAQ (reference sequence). V was pared by 5 bases and J by 1 base, with 12 bases between. This CDR3 comprises 15 residues. CDR3 bases: TGTGCCAGCAGCCCCGACAGGCGGAGCAATCAGCCCCAGCATTTT. Its protein product is CASSPDRRSNQPQHF.

V gene TRBV7-2 combines with J gene TRBJ2-5; the D is unclear. Trimming removed 5 bases at V and 3 bases at J, with 10 bases between. The germline V gene encodes CDR1 SGHTA and CDR2 FQGNSA. The CDR3 length is 13 residues. The CDR3 DNA sequence: TGTGCCAGCAGCCCGAATAGGAAAGAGACCCAGTACTTC. Protein sequence: CASSPNRKETQYF.

The V call is TRBV14, the J call TRBJ2-1; a possible D gene is TRBD2 (6 bases). Germline V gene lookup returns CDR1 SGHDN and CDR2 FVKESK. The germline V and J ends were trimmed by 1 base and 5 bases, with 9 bases remaining between them. The CDR3 has 14 residues. For the CDR3, the DNA is TGTGCCAGCAGCCAAGGTTGGAGGGACAATGAGCAGTTCTTC. Amino acid sequence: CASSQGWRDNEQFF.

The gene calls are TRBV28 and TRBJ1-5; TRBD1 matches 7 bases. V lost 6 bases and J lost 6; bases outside the gene matches: 14. The germline gives CDR1 MDHEN, CDR2 SYDVKM. This CDR3 has 16 residues. The CDR3 nucleotides are TGTGCCAGCAGACTCCTCAGGGGGGTTTCTTCTCAGCCCCAGCATTTT. Amino acid sequence: CASRLLRGVSSQPQHF.

This rearrangement joins TRBV4-1 to TRBJ2-2; tentative D call: TRBD2 (5 bases). The CDR3 is 15 residues long. V shed 4 bases and J shed 1 base, with 10 bases lying between them. Germline CDR1 MGHRA, CDR2 YSYEKL. The CDR3 nucleotides are TGCGCCAGCAGCCTAACCGGGGAGAACACCGGGGAGCTGTTTTTT. As protein: CASSLTGENTGELFF.

This clonotype was picked up many times. The V and J genes are TRBV10-3 and TRBJ1-2; D unclear. V dropped 3 bases and J dropped 3 bases, with 11 bases sitting between them. The CDR3 extends over 14 amino acids. Per the germline V gene, CDR1 is ENHRY and CDR2 is SYGVKD. The CDR3 DNA sequence: TGTGCCATCAGTGAAAGGCCATCCGACTATGGCTACACCTTC. It is translated as CAISERPSDYGYTF.

There are a few counts of this clonotype. This chain connects TRBV4-1 to TRBJ2-4; 8 bases agree with TRBD2. Germline-derived CDR1 and CDR2 are MGHRA and YSYEKL. This CDR3 has 16 residues. V trimming: 4 bases; J trimming: 0 bases; junction bases outside the gene matches: 5. The CDR3 region is CASSPRGGLAKNIQYF. The CDR3 coding sequence is TGCGCCAGCAGCCCACGGGGGGGGCTAGCCAAAAACATTCAGTACTTC.

This clonotype was seen at least ten times. This chain uses TRBV28 with TRBJ2-7; the match to TRBD2 covers 7 bases. The CDR3 totals 14 residues. Unmatched junction bases numbered 7, after V lost 8 bases and J lost 0 bases. Germline V gene sequence: CDR1 MDHEN, CDR2 SYDVKM. The CDR3: CASQTSESSYEQYF. The DNA of the CDR3 is TGTGCCAGCCAAACTAGCGAGAGCTCCTACGAGCAGTACTTC.

This clonotype appeared a few times. V gene TRBV6-5 combines with J gene TRBJ1-4; no firm D call. In germline, CDR1 is MNHEY, CDR2 SVGAGI. The CDR3 has 17 amino acids. V was cut by 2 bases and J by 8 bases, with 21 bases left in between. CDR3 sequence: CASSYASSGGRLEKLFF. In nucleotides, the CDR3 is TGTGCCAGCAGTTACGCATCCTCCGGCGGCCGGTTGGAAAAACTGTTTTTT.